Below, one T cell receptor beta chain is given with its context. This entry comes from a study of cytomegalovirus exposure and HLA in healthy donors. Across the study: Falling in the Caucasian-associated ancestry cluster were 81% of around 370 genotyped donors.

Donors were ostensibly healthy at sampling, although undocumented immune exposures were probable. The primer mix had 60 Vbeta and 13 Jbeta primers. This table comes from immunoSEQ multiplex PCR, and its TCRdb copy is limited to in-frame clones, with some not included. The data show 100,000 or so clones, 63% seen once. This CDR3 comprises 12 residues. The germline V gene encodes CDR1 MDHEN and CDR2 SYDVKM. V was trimmed by 7 bases and J by 3 bases, leaving 9 bases between them. The chain combines TRBV28 with TRBJ1-1, with D maybe TRBD1 (6 bases). Sequencing was carried out using PBMCs. The TCR was taken from a young woman in good health and CMV-seronegative. Here the CDR3 DNA reads TGTGCCAGCACCTCAGGGGACACTGAAGCTTTCTTT. This encodes CASTSGDTEAFF.